This T cell receptor beta chain was retrieved from a study of PD-1 blockade in classical Hodgkin lymphoma. On the study more broadly: Nivolumab dosing for patients was 3 mg/kg, administered intravenously every 2 weeks. Study observations and caveats: Reported baseline diversity: healthy donors highest, relapsed/refractory patients lowest. Patients newly diagnosed and complete responders had comparable baseline diversity. By cycle point C4D1, TCR diversity had risen significantly in CD4+ cells (but not CD8+ cells).

Time point: cycle 4 day 1 (C4D1), after less than 7 weeks of nivolumab. Every patient experienced relapse after autologous stem cell transplantation, and brentuximab vedotin exposure varied. Assay: immunoSEQ multiplex PCR; the TCRdb copy retains only in-frame clones and omits some. The table includes 15,000 to 25,000 clones, more than 75% detected once. Details on this clone: The antigen is undetermined.

The CDR3 loop spans 16 amino acids. V gave up 0 bases and J gave up 7 bases; unmatched junction bases: 8. From germline, CDR1 is MNHEY and CDR2 SMNVEV (reference sequence). Here the sequenced sample was peripheral blood mononuclear cells (PBMCs), taken before the fourth cycle of nivolumab. This chain links TRBV27 with TRBJ2-2; 7 bases align to TRBD1. The TCR sequence derives from a human donor with classical Hodgkin lymphoma. CDR3 residues: CASSLSFVDRFGELFF. The CDR3 coding sequence is TGTGCCAGCAGTTTATCGTTTGTGGACAGGTTCGGGGAGCTGTTTTTT.